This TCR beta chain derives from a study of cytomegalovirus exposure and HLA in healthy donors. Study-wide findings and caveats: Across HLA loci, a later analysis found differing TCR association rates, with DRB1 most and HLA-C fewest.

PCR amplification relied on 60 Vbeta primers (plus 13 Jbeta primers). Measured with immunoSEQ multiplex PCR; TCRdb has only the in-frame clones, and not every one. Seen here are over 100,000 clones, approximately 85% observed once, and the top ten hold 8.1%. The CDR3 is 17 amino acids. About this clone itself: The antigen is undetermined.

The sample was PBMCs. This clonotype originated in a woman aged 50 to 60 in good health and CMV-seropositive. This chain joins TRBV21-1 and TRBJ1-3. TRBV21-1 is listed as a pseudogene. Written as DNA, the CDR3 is TGTGCCAGCAGCAAAGAAAGGACGGAGGTCTCTGGAAACACCATATATTTT. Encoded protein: CASSKERTEVSGNTIYF.